These T cell receptor beta chains were read from a single sample in a study of blood T cell repertoires in COVID-19. Measured with immunoSEQ multiplex PCR; TCRdb has only the in-frame clones, and not every one. The repertoire holds about 110,000 clones, with about 85% as singletons. Sequenced sample: peripheral blood. These receptors originate from a human donor in a cohort sampled during active COVID-19. CDR3s include the opening cysteine and the closing phenylalanine or tryptophan. Each record gives: CDR3 protein, CDR3 DNA, J gene, clone size, D gene, V gene. The D gene is left open where the match is weak. The size of a clone is reported for some rows only, either as once, few or many, or as a class for expanded clones.

cdr3_aa: CASSLEPGGSYEQYF; cdr3_nt: TGTGCCAGCAGCTTAGAGCCGGGGGGCTCCTACGAGCAGTACTTC; j_call: TRBJ2-7; clone_size: -; d_call: TRBD2; v_call: TRBV11-3
cdr3_aa: CASSLGQGDSYNEQFF; cdr3_nt: TGTGCCAGCAGTTTAGGGCAGGGGGACTCCTACAATGAGCAGTTCTTC; j_call: TRBJ2-1; clone_size: -; d_call: TRBD1; v_call: TRBV28
cdr3_aa: CASSYSRGYEAFF; cdr3_nt: TGTGCCAGCAGTTACTCGAGAGGGTATGAAGCTTTCTTT; j_call: TRBJ1-1; clone_size: once; d_call: -; v_call: TRBV6-6
cdr3_aa: CASSIDRIAQETQYF; cdr3_nt: TGTGCCAGTAGTATAGATCGAATAGCCCAAGAGACCCAGTACTTC; j_call: TRBJ2-5; clone_size: once; d_call: -; v_call: TRBV19
cdr3_aa: CASSLSGGAYNEQFF; cdr3_nt: TGCGCCAGCAGCTTGAGCGGGGGGGCCTACAATGAGCAGTTCTTC; j_call: TRBJ2-1; clone_size: -; d_call: TRBD2; v_call: TRBV5-1
cdr3_aa: CASSERVNTEAFF; cdr3_nt: TGTGCCAGCAGTGAACGGGTGAACACTGAAGCTTTCTTT; j_call: TRBJ1-1; clone_size: once; d_call: -; v_call: TRBV2
cdr3_aa: CATRTGRQEKLFF; cdr3_nt: TGTGCCACCCGGACAGGCCGACAAGAAAAACTGTTTTTT; j_call: TRBJ1-4; clone_size: -; d_call: TRBD1; v_call: TRBV15
cdr3_aa: CASLRDPRNTEAFF; cdr3_nt: TGTGCCAGCTTGCGGGACCCCCGGAACACTGAAGCTTTCTTT; j_call: TRBJ1-1; clone_size: -; d_call: -; v_call: TRBV18
cdr3_aa: CASSRGTGVGELFF; cdr3_nt: TGTGCCAGCAGCCGAGGGACAGGGGTGGGGGAGCTGTTTTTT; j_call: TRBJ2-2; clone_size: -; d_call: TRBD1; v_call: TRBV3-1/TRBV3-2
cdr3_aa: CASSDPRTARNEQFF; cdr3_nt: TGTGCCAGCAGTGATCCGCGGACAGCGAGGAATGAGCAGTTCTTC; j_call: TRBJ2-1; clone_size: once; d_call: -; v_call: TRBV25-1
cdr3_aa: CAWRLGANVLTF; cdr3_nt: TGTGCCTGGAGACTCGGGGCCAACGTCCTGACTTTC; j_call: TRBJ2-6; clone_size: once; d_call: -; v_call: TRBV30
cdr3_aa: CASSLRDRGGGETQYF; cdr3_nt: TGTGCCAGCAGCTTAAGGGACAGGGGAGGCGGAGAGACCCAGTACTTC; j_call: TRBJ2-5; clone_size: -; d_call: TRBD1; v_call: TRBV7-3
cdr3_aa: CASSYEHRGTEAFF; cdr3_nt: TGTGCCAGCAGTTACGAGCACAGGGGCACTGAAGCTTTCTTT; j_call: TRBJ1-1; clone_size: once; d_call: TRBD1; v_call: TRBV6-5
cdr3_aa: CASRRQGENIQYF; cdr3_nt: TGTGCCAGCAGAAGACAGGGTGAAAACATTCAGTACTTC; j_call: TRBJ2-4; clone_size: -; d_call: TRBD1; v_call: TRBV6-5
cdr3_aa: CASSQDAGWDRGLTDTQYF; cdr3_nt: TGCGCCAGCAGCCAAGATGCGGGGTGGGACAGGGGACTCACAGATACGCAGTATTTT; j_call: TRBJ2-3; clone_size: -; d_call: TRBD1; v_call: TRBV4-1
cdr3_aa: CASSFETGPAFF; cdr3_nt: TGTGCCAGCAGCTTTGAGACAGGGCCCGCTTTCTTT; j_call: TRBJ1-1; clone_size: once; d_call: TRBD1; v_call: TRBV7-9
cdr3_aa: CASSIFGGGLDGYTF; cdr3_nt: TGTGCCAGTAGTATCTTCGGTGGGGGCTTAGATGGCTACACCTTC; j_call: TRBJ1-2; clone_size: once; d_call: -; v_call: TRBV19
cdr3_aa: CATSDTRVGRETQYF; cdr3_nt: TGTGCCACCAGTGACACCAGGGTGGGGCGAGAGACCCAGTACTTC; j_call: TRBJ2-5; clone_size: -; d_call: -; v_call: TRBV24-1
cdr3_aa: CASSFVSGSRYEQYF; cdr3_nt: TGCGCCAGCAGCTTTGTTTCCGGTAGTCGGTACGAGCAGTACTTC; j_call: TRBJ2-7; clone_size: -; d_call: -; v_call: TRBV5-1
cdr3_aa: CSASSGRTEAFF; cdr3_nt: TGCAGCGCTTCTTCTGGGAGAACTGAAGCTTTCTTT; j_call: TRBJ1-1; clone_size: -; d_call: -; v_call: TRBV29-1
cdr3_aa: CASTSSGRYSGSTDTQYF; cdr3_nt: TGTGCCAGTACCTCTAGCGGGAGGTACTCGGGTAGCACAGATACGCAGTATTTT; j_call: TRBJ2-3; clone_size: -; d_call: TRBD2; v_call: TRBV19
cdr3_aa: CASSSMGQDNEKLFF; cdr3_nt: TGTGCCAGCAGTTCTATGGGACAGGACAATGAAAAACTGTTTTTT; j_call: TRBJ1-4; clone_size: once; d_call: TRBD1; v_call: TRBV6-5
cdr3_aa: CASSFRVWTVNTGELFF; cdr3_nt: TGTGCCAGCAGCTTCAGGGTCTGGACAGTGAACACCGGGGAGCTGTTTTTT; j_call: TRBJ2-2; clone_size: -; d_call: -; v_call: TRBV7-8
cdr3_aa: CAWGRDRGLTEQYF; cdr3_nt: TGTGCCTGGGGGAGGGACAGGGGGTTGACTGAGCAGTACTTC; j_call: TRBJ2-7; clone_size: -; d_call: TRBD1; v_call: TRBV30
cdr3_aa: CASSLGYTDTQYF; cdr3_nt: TGTGCCAGCAGCTTAGGCTACACAGATACGCAGTATTTT; j_call: TRBJ2-3; clone_size: -; d_call: -; v_call: TRBV7-6
cdr3_aa: CASSEVAGAQPQHF; cdr3_nt: TGTGCCAGCAGTGAAGTTGCAGGGGCTCAGCCCCAGCATTTT; j_call: TRBJ1-5; clone_size: -; d_call: -; v_call: TRBV6-1
cdr3_aa: CASSPAEGSYEQYF; cdr3_nt: TGTGCCAGCAGCCCCGCGGAGGGCTCCTACGAGCAGTACTTC; j_call: TRBJ2-7; clone_size: -; d_call: -; v_call: TRBV4-2
cdr3_aa: CASGSGYWINQPQHF; cdr3_nt: TGTGCCAGCGGATCAGGGTATTGGATCAATCAGCCCCAGCATTTT; j_call: TRBJ1-5; clone_size: -; d_call: -; v_call: TRBV28
cdr3_aa: CASSQDQAGYGYTF; cdr3_nt: TGCGCCAGCAGCCAAGATCAGGCAGGCTATGGCTACACCTTC; j_call: TRBJ1-2; clone_size: -; d_call: -; v_call: TRBV4-3
cdr3_aa: CASSIPTPTSGRAEDEQFF; cdr3_nt: TGTGCCAGCAGCATACCAACCCCCACTAGCGGGAGGGCAGAGGATGAGCAGTTCTTC; j_call: TRBJ2-1; clone_size: -; d_call: TRBD2; v_call: TRBV7-3
cdr3_aa: CASSLGLAGVIDEQFF; cdr3_nt: TGTGCCAGCAGTTTGGGACTAGCGGGAGTTATCGATGAGCAGTTCTTC; j_call: TRBJ2-1; clone_size: once; d_call: TRBD2; v_call: TRBV28
cdr3_aa: CASSLKAGITGELFF; cdr3_nt: TGTGCCAGCAGCTTAAAGGCCGGGATCACCGGGGAGCTGTTTTTT; j_call: TRBJ2-2; clone_size: -; d_call: -; v_call: TRBV7-9
cdr3_aa: CASSETGTAETQYF; cdr3_nt: TGCGCCAGCAGTGAGACAGGGACGGCAGAGACCCAGTACTTC; j_call: TRBJ2-5; clone_size: -; d_call: -; v_call: TRBV10-1
cdr3_aa: CATHVSGADTQYF; cdr3_nt: TGTGCCACACACGTGAGCGGGGCAGATACGCAGTATTTT; j_call: TRBJ2-3; clone_size: -; d_call: TRBD2; v_call: TRBV19
cdr3_aa: CASSPRLLNTEAFF; cdr3_nt: TGTGCCAGCAGCCCCAGGCTCCTGAACACTGAAGCTTTCTTT; j_call: TRBJ1-1; clone_size: -; d_call: -; v_call: TRBV9
cdr3_aa: CAWLPWGGDNSPLHF; cdr3_nt: TGTGCCTGGTTACCCTGGGGCGGAGATAATTCACCCCTCCACTTT; j_call: TRBJ1-6; clone_size: -; d_call: -; v_call: TRBV30
cdr3_aa: CASSEWTGYGYTF; cdr3_nt: TGTGCCAGCAGTGAGTGGACGGGATATGGCTACACCTTC; j_call: TRBJ1-2; clone_size: -; d_call: -; v_call: TRBV6-1
cdr3_aa: CASSPQQDAGNQPQHF; cdr3_nt: TGTGCCAGTAGTCCGCAACAGGATGCTGGCAATCAGCCCCAGCATTTT; j_call: TRBJ1-5; clone_size: few; d_call: -; v_call: TRBV19
cdr3_aa: CAIKGAASYEQYF; cdr3_nt: TGTGCCATCAAGGGGGCAGCCTCCTACGAGCAGTACTTC; j_call: TRBJ2-7; clone_size: few; d_call: TRBD1; v_call: TRBV10-3
cdr3_aa: CASSSGSHEQYF; cdr3_nt: TGTGCCAGCAGTTCAGGGTCCCACGAGCAGTACTTC; j_call: TRBJ2-7; clone_size: -; d_call: -; v_call: TRBV27
cdr3_aa: CASSPDRNTGELFF; cdr3_nt: TGTGCCAGCTCACCGGACAGGAACACCGGGGAGCTGTTTTTT; j_call: TRBJ2-2; clone_size: -; d_call: -; v_call: TRBV18
cdr3_aa: CASSFTLSTDTQYF; cdr3_nt: TGTGCCAGCAGCTTTACCCTAAGCACAGATACGCAGTATTTT; j_call: TRBJ2-3; clone_size: -; d_call: -; v_call: TRBV5-4
cdr3_aa: CASSLGDSQGVVGELFF; cdr3_nt: TGTGCCAGCAGCTTAGGCGATTCACAGGGGGTTGTCGGGGAGCTGTTTTTT; j_call: TRBJ2-2; clone_size: -; d_call: TRBD1; v_call: TRBV13
cdr3_aa: CASSQTDTQYF; cdr3_nt: TGTGCCAGCAGCCAGACAGATACGCAGTATTTT; j_call: TRBJ2-3; clone_size: -; d_call: -; v_call: TRBV7-9
cdr3_aa: CACSYGYTF; cdr3_nt: TGTGCCTGCTCGTATGGCTACACCTTC; j_call: TRBJ1-2; clone_size: -; d_call: -; v_call: TRBV30
cdr3_aa: CASSSGLANTEAFF; cdr3_nt: TGCGCCAGCAGCTCGGGACTTGCGAACACTGAAGCTTTCTTT; j_call: TRBJ1-1; clone_size: -; d_call: -; v_call: TRBV5-1
cdr3_aa: CASSRIRGDYPYEQYF; cdr3_nt: TGTGCCAGCAGTAGAATCCGGGGGGACTACCCCTACGAGCAGTACTTC; j_call: TRBJ2-7; clone_size: -; d_call: TRBD2; v_call: TRBV6-2/TRBV6-3
cdr3_aa: CASQGGTYNEQFF; cdr3_nt: TGCGCCAGCCAAGGGGGCACCTACAATGAGCAGTTCTTC; j_call: TRBJ2-1; clone_size: -; d_call: TRBD1; v_call: TRBV5-1
cdr3_aa: CASSLSAGGNNSPLHF; cdr3_nt: TGTGCCAGCAGCCTTTCGGCCGGGGGGAATAATTCACCCCTCCACTTT; j_call: TRBJ1-6; clone_size: -; d_call: -; v_call: TRBV7-8
cdr3_aa: CASSSTGTGDAGELFF; cdr3_nt: TGCGCCAGCAGCTCCACCGGGACAGGGGACGCCGGGGAGCTGTTTTTT; j_call: TRBJ2-2; clone_size: -; d_call: TRBD1; v_call: TRBV5-1
cdr3_aa: CASSWDRGPYEQYF; cdr3_nt: TGTGCCAGTAGCTGGGACAGGGGCCCCTACGAGCAGTACTTC; j_call: TRBJ2-7; clone_size: -; d_call: TRBD1; v_call: TRBV19
cdr3_aa: CASSIDQAGGKTQYF; cdr3_nt: TGTGCCAGTAGTATAGATCAGGCGGGAGGGAAGACCCAGTACTTC; j_call: TRBJ2-5; clone_size: once; d_call: TRBD2; v_call: TRBV19
cdr3_aa: CASSLPPAREQFF; cdr3_nt: TGTGCCAGCAGCCTCCCCCCGGCGAGGGAGCAGTTCTTC; j_call: TRBJ2-1; clone_size: -; d_call: -; v_call: TRBV7-3
cdr3_aa: CASSLRLAGEKETQYF; cdr3_nt: TGCGCCAGCAGCCTACGACTAGCGGGAGAAAAAGAGACCCAGTACTTC; j_call: TRBJ2-5; clone_size: -; d_call: TRBD2; v_call: TRBV4-1
cdr3_aa: CASSEARYSGGYTF; cdr3_nt: TGTGCCAGCAGTGAAGCGCGCTACAGCGGTGGCTACACCTTC; j_call: TRBJ1-2; clone_size: -; d_call: -; v_call: TRBV6-1
cdr3_aa: CATSRENKPGQTYEQYF; cdr3_nt: TGTGCCACCAGCAGAGAGAACAAGCCGGGACAGACCTACGAGCAGTACTTC; j_call: TRBJ2-7; clone_size: -; d_call: TRBD1; v_call: TRBV15
cdr3_aa: CASSYYRGSTDTQYF; cdr3_nt: TGTGCCAGCAGTTACTATAGGGGCAGCACAGATACGCAGTATTTT; j_call: TRBJ2-3; clone_size: -; d_call: -; v_call: TRBV6-5
cdr3_aa: CASSSDVTSDYTF; cdr3_nt: TGTGCCAGCAGTTCAGACGTCACCAGCGACTACACCTTC; j_call: TRBJ1-2; clone_size: -; d_call: -; v_call: TRBV12-3/TRBV12-4
cdr3_aa: CASSTERESETEAFF; cdr3_nt: TGTGCCAGCAGTACTGAGCGGGAATCCGAAACTGAAGCTTTCTTT; j_call: TRBJ1-1; clone_size: -; d_call: -; v_call: TRBV6-6
cdr3_aa: CASSRQGEVNGMNTEAFF; cdr3_nt: TGCGCCAGCAGCCGACAGGGGGAGGTAAACGGCATGAACACTGAAGCTTTCTTT; j_call: TRBJ1-1; clone_size: -; d_call: TRBD1; v_call: TRBV5-1